Below are 2 T cell receptor beta chains sequenced from a single sample in a study of ipilimumab plus nivolumab after autologous stem cell transplantation. Clones were read by immunoSEQ multiplex PCR, and TCRdb kept only the in-frame ones, dropping some. The sample records about 12,000 clones, around 75% being singletons. Sequenced material: PBMCs, taken in a trial of ipilimumab plus nivolumab as post-transplant consolidation. The receptors were sampled from a male donor with multiple myeloma.

The chain uses TRBV2 and TRBJ1-2; TRBD1 is a possible D gene (5 bases). The CDR3 is 15 residues long. V was pared by 4 bases and J by 5 bases, with 17 bases between. The V gene's germline CDR1 is SNHLY and CDR2 FYNNEI. The CDR3 bases are TGTGCCAGCAGTGCCAATCAGGGCTCTTATTATGGCTACACCTTC. This sequence encodes CASSANQGSYYGYTF.

This clone was detected once. The rearrangement joins TRBV4-2 to TRBJ1-2; 8 nucleotides line up with TRBD1. The ends lost 1 base at V and 5 bases at J; junction bases unmatched: 3. CDR1 is LGHNA and CDR2 is YNFKEQ in the germline V gene. This CDR3 has 14 amino acids. DNA for the CDR3: TGTGCCAGCAGCCAAGGTAGACAGGGGTATGGCTACACCTTC. It encodes CASSQGRQGYGYTF.